What follows are 18 T cell receptor beta chains derived from one specimen sequenced in a study of shared clonotypes between healthy human individuals. This table comes from immunoSEQ multiplex PCR, and its TCRdb copy is limited to in-frame clones, with some not included. The sample records roughly 1.5 million clones, under 99% being singletons. Sequencing was done on a sample of naive CD4+ T cells sorted from blood. Specified subset: CD45RA+ positively selected. The receptors here all came from a man between 25 and 39 years old in good health.

The DNA of the CDR3 is TGTGCCACCAGCAGAGATTACCAGGGGAGCTCCTACGAGCAGTACTTC. This sequence encodes CATSRDYQGSSYEQYF. The chain couples TRBV15 to TRBJ2-7, with D perhaps matching TRBD1 (6 bases). The CDR3 totals 16 residues. Germline CDR1 LNHNV, CDR2 YYDKDF (reference sequence). The V end lost 0 bases, the J end lost 0 bases, and 12 bases lay between the germline ends.

This clone occurred once. The chain joins TRBV5-8 to TRBJ2-6, with D unresolved. The CDR3 has 16 amino acids. Germline V CDR1 and CDR2: SGHTS, YDEGEE. Deletions cut 2 bases from V and 0 bases from J, with 9 bases between. The CDR3 reads CASSFSSDSGANVLTF. DNA of the CDR3: TGTGCCAGCAGCTTTTCCAGCGACTCTGGGGCCAACGTCCTGACTTTC.

V gene TRBV18 combines with J gene TRBJ2-1; 7 nucleotides align to TRBD1. V shed 0 bases, J shed 6 bases, and the junction held 2 bases outside the gene matches. The CDR3 covers 14 residues. The germline CDR1 and CDR2 sequences are KGHSH and LQKENI. CDR3 in DNA: TGTGCCAGCTCACCACCCCCAGGGGGCAATGAGCAGTTCTTC. This codes for CASSPPPGGNEQFF.

This sequence joins TRBV18 and TRBJ2-2, with D maybe TRBD1 (5 bases). The CDR3 totals 15 residues. From germline, CDR1 is KGHSH and CDR2 LQKENI. V lost 0 bases and J lost 4, with 9 bases in between. CDR3 nucleotides: TGTGCCAGCTCACCACCGAGGCAGGGCACCGGGGAGCTGTTTTTT. This gives the protein CASSPPRQGTGELFF.

The genes are TRBV4-1 and TRBJ1-2, with TRBD1 matching 8 bases. With 3 bases clipped from V and 6 bases from J, the junction kept 9 bases outside the gene matches. CDR1 is MGHRA, CDR2 YSYEKL, per germline. The CDR3 has 15 amino acids. The CDR3 region has the DNA TGCGCCAGCAGCCAGGTCTTCGCCAGGGGGCATGGCTACACCTTC. Protein product: CASSQVFARGHGYTF.

This rearrangement joins TRBV11-2 to TRBJ1-1; 9 bases line up with TRBD1. Trimming removed 2 bases from V and 1 base from J; junction bases left unmatched: 2. Germline CDR1 is SGHAT and CDR2 is FQNNGV. The CDR3 covers 15 residues. DNA for the CDR3: TGTGCCAGCAGCTTATGGACAGGGGAGAACACTGAAGCTTTCTTT. Its translation is CASSLWTGENTEAFF.

This clone was observed a single time. The V and J genes are TRBV28 and TRBJ2-7; a possible D gene is TRBD1 (5 bases). V was clipped by 9 bases and J by 3 bases, with 15 bases between them. Germline CDR1 is MDHEN and CDR2 is SYDVKM. The CDR3 length is 13 residues. CDR3 sequence: CASYGRVSYEQYF. The CDR3 bases are TGTGCCAGTTATGGCAGGGTTAGCTACGAGCAGTACTTC.

J is TRBJ2-7 and V is TRBV6-5, with D perhaps given as TRBD1 or TRBD2 (6 bases each). V was clipped by 2 bases and J by 3 bases, with 8 bases between them. CDR3 length: 13 residues. Germline V lookup: CDR1 MNHEY, CDR2 SVGAGI. The CDR3 DNA sequence: TGTGCCAGCAGTTACGAGGGGGGCTACGAGCAGTACTTC. It yields the protein CASSYEGGYEQYF.

The chain recombines TRBV5-4 with TRBJ2-2; unclear D gene. Germline V gives CDR1 SGHNT, CDR2 YYREEE (reference sequence). V dropped 2 bases and J dropped 5 bases, with 10 bases sitting between them. The CDR3 runs 14 residues. The CDR3 DNA is TGTGCCAGCAGCTTCTACGGTGGGACCGGGGAGCTGTTTTTT. Encoded protein: CASSFYGGTGELFF.

The chain uses TRBV5-6 and TRBJ1-3; D unclear. The CDR3 runs 15 residues. Germline V gene lookup returns CDR1 SGHDT and CDR2 YYEEEE. Trimming left V 5 bases short and J 2 bases short, with 14 bases between. The CDR3, as DNA: TGTGCCAGCAGTTCGTCTTATCCCCCTGGAAACACCATATATTTT. It codes for CASSSSYPPGNTIYF.

The chain couples TRBV30 to TRBJ1-1, with unresolved D. The CDR3 runs to 12 residues. Trimming removed 6 bases from V and 0 bases from J, with 8 bases in between. CDR1 is GTSNPN and CDR2 is SVGIG in the germline V gene (reference sequence). The DNA of the CDR3 is TGTGCCTGCTTAGCGTTGAACACTGAAGCTTTCTTT. This sequence encodes CACLALNTEAFF.

The chain recombines TRBV11-3 with TRBJ2-3; 7 positions match TRBD2. This CDR3 contains 18 residues. The junction had 12 bases not matched to a gene; V was cut back by 1 base and J by 2 bases. CDR1 and CDR2 from the germline V gene are SGHNT and YENEEA. The CDR3 sequence is CASSLGVRGRDHTDTQYF. In nucleotides, the CDR3 is TGTGCCAGCAGCTTAGGAGTTCGGGGGAGGGACCACACAGATACGCAGTATTTT.

The rearrangement joins TRBV7-2 to TRBJ2-5; 12 bases fit TRBD2. Germline assignment: CDR1 SGHTA and CDR2 FQGNSA. Trimming took 5 bases from V and 5 from J; bases not matched to a gene: 6. The CDR3 totals 15 residues. CDR3 in amino acids: CASSPLAGGVETQYF. The CDR3 nucleotides are TGTGCCAGCAGCCCGCTAGCGGGGGGGGTCGAGACCCAGTACTTC.

The gene calls are TRBV18 and TRBJ2-3; D not resolved. Trimming removed 2 bases from V and 0 bases from J, with 15 bases in between. CDR1 KGHSH and CDR2 LQKENI come from the germline V gene. The CDR3 length is 17 residues. Here the CDR3 reads CASSPFSDSFSTDTQYF. The CDR3 DNA reads as TGTGCCAGCTCACCATTCAGCGACTCATTTAGCACAGATACGCAGTATTTT.

This chain connects TRBV4-3 to TRBJ2-1, with TRBD2 identical over 10 bases. Germline V gives CDR1 LGHNA, CDR2 YSLEER. The CDR3 covers 15 residues. J lost 5 bases, V lost 4 bases, and 5 bases had no gene match. CDR3: CASSRAGGPDNEQFF. The CDR3 bases are TGCGCCAGCAGCCGAGCGGGAGGGCCAGACAATGAGCAGTTCTTC.

This chain uses TRBV10-1 with TRBJ2-5, with D possibly matching TRBD1 (6 bases). CDR1 and CDR2 from the germline V gene are WNHNN and SYGVQD (reference sequence). CDR3 size: 12 residues. The V gene lost 4 bases and the J gene lost 3 bases, with 6 bases spanning the gap. The CDR3: CASSAGEETQYF. CDR3 bases: TGCGCCAGCAGTGCAGGGGAAGAGACCCAGTACTTC.

The V gene is TRBV7-8, the J gene TRBJ2-1; 8 bases match TRBD2. V lost 4 bases and J lost 5; bases outside the gene matches: 10. Germline CDR1 is SGHVS and CDR2 is FQNEAQ. The CDR3 is 16 residues long. CDR3: CASSSAGLGSHNEQFF. The DNA for the CDR3 is TGTGCCAGCAGCTCAGCGGGACTAGGTTCGCACAATGAGCAGTTCTTC.

Remarks on this clone: The sample carries other DNA sequences with the same CDR3. V usage is TRBV5-1 and J usage is TRBJ2-7, with D hard to call. V dropped 0 bases and J dropped 2 bases, with 6 bases sitting between them. The CDR3 is made up of 13 amino acids. From germline, CDR1 is SGHRS and CDR2 YFSETQ. The CDR3 bases are TGCGCCAGCAGCTTGGTGGAGCCCTACGAGCAGTACTTC. As protein: CASSLVEPYEQYF.